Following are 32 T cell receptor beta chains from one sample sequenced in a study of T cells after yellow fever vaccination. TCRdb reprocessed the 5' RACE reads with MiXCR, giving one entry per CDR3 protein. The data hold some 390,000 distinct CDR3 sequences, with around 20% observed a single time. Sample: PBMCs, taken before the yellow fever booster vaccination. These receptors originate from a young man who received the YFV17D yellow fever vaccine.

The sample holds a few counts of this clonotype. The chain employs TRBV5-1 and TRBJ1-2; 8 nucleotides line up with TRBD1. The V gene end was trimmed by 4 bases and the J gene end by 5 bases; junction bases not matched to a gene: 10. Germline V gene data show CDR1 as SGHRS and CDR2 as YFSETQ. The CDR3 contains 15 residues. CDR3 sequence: CASSLGTGGRYGYTF. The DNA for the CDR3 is TGCGCCAGCAGCCTCGGGACAGGCGGTCGGTATGGCTACACCTTC.

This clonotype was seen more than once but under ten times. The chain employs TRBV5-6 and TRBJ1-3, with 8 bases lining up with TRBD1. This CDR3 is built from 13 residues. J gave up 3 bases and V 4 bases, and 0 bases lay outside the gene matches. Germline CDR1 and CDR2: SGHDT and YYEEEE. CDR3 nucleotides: TGTGCCAGCAGCGGACAGGGTGGAAACACCATATATTTT. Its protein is CASSGQGGNTIYF.

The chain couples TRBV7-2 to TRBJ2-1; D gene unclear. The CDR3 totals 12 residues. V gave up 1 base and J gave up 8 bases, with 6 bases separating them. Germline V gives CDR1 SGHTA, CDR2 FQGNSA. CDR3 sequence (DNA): TGTGCCAGCAGCTTAGAAGGCTATGAGCAGTTCTTC. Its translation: CASSLEGYEQFF. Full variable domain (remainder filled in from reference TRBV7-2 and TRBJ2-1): GAGVSQSPSNKVTEKGKDVELRCDPISGHTALYWYRQSLGQGLEFLIYFQGNSAPDKSGLPSDRFSAERTGGSVSTLTIQRTQQEDSAVYLCASSLEGYEQFFGPGTRLTVL.

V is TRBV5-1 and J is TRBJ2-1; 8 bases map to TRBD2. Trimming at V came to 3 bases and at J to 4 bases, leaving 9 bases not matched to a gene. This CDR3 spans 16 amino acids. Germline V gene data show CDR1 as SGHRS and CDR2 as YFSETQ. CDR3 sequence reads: CASSSPGGGQYNEQFF. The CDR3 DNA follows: TGCGCCAGCAGCTCCCCAGGCGGGGGGCAGTACAATGAGCAGTTCTTC.

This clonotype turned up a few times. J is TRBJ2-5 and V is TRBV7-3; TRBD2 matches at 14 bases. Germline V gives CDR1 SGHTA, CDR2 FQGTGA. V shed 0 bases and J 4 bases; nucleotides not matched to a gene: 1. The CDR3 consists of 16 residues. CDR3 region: CASSLTGLAGGETQYF. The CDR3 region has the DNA TGTGCCAGCAGCTTAACTGGACTAGCGGGGGGAGAGACCCAGTACTTC.

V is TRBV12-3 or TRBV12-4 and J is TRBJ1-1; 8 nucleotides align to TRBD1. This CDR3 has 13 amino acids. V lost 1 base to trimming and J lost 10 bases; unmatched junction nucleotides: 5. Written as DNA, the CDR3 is TGTGCCAGCAGTTTAGTGGGGACAGGAGGAGCTTTCTTT. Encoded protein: CASSLVGTGGAFF.

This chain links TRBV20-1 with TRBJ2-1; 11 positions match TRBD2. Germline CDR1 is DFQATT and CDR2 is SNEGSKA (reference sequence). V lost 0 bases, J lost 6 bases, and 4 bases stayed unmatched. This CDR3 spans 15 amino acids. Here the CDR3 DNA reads TGCAGTGCTAGAGATCCCGGGACTAGCGGCAATGAGCAGTTCTTC. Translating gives CSARDPGTSGNEQFF.

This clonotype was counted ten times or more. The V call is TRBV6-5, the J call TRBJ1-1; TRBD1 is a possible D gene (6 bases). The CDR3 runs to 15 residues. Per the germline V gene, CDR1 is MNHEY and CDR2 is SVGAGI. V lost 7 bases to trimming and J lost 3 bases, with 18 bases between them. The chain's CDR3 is CASTPRPTGHTEAFF. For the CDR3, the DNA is TGTGCCAGCACCCCAAGACCCACAGGGCACACTGAAGCTTTCTTT.

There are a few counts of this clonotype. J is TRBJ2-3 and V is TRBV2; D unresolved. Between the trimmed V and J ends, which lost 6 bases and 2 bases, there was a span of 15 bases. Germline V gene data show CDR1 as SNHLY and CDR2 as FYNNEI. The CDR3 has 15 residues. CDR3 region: CASSQALGATDTQYF. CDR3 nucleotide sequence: TGTGCCAGCAGCCAAGCGTTGGGCGCCACAGATACGCAGTATTTT.

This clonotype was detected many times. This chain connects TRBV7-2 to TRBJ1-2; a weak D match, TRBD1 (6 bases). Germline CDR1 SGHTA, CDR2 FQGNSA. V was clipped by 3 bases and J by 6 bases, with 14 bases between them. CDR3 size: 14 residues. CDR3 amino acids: CASSFPTGANGYTF. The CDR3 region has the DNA TGTGCCAGCAGCTTCCCGACAGGAGCGAATGGCTACACCTTC.

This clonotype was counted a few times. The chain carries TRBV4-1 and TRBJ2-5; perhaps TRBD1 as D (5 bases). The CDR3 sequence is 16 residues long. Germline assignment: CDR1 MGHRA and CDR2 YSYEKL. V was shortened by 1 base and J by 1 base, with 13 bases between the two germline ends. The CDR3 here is CASSQGPRGTQETQYF. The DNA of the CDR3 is TGCGCCAGCAGCCAAGGCCCTAGGGGAACCCAAGAGACCCAGTACTTC.

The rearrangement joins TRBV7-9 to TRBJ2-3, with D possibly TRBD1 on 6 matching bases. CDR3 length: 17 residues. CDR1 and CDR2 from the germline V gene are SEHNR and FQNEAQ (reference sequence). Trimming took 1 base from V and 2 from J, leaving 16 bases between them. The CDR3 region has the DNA TGTGCCAGCAGCTTAGGTGGATGGGGACAATACACAGATACGCAGTATTTT. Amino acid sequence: CASSLGGWGQYTDTQYF.

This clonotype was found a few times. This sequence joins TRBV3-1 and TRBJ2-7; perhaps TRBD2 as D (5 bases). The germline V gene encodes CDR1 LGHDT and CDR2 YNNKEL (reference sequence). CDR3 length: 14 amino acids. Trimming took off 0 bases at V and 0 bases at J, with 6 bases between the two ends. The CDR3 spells CASSQEGSSYEQYF. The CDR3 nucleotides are TGTGCCAGCAGCCAAGAAGGGAGCTCCTACGAGCAGTACTTC.

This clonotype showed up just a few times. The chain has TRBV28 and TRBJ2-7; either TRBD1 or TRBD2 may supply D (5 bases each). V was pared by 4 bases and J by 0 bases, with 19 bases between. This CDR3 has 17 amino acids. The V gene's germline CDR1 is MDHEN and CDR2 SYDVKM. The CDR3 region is CASSSSLGRDGSYEQYV. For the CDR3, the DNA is TGTGCCAGCAGTTCCTCCCTGGGTAGGGACGGCTCCTACGAGCAGTACGTC.

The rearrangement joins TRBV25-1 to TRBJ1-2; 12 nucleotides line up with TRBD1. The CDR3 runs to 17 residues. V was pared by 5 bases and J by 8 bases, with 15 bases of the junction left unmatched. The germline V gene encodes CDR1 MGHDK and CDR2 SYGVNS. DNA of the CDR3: TGTGCCAGCAGTAGGCCCGGGACAGGGGGCGAGAACAGAGGCTACACCTTC. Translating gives CASSRPGTGGENRGYTF.

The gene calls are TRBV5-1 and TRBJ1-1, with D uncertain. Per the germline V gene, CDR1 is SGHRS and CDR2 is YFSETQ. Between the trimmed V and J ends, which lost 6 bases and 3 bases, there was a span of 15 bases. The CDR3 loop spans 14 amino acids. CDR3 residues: CASMRTETYTEAFF. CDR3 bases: TGCGCCAGCATGCGGACCGAAACTTACACTGAAGCTTTCTTT.

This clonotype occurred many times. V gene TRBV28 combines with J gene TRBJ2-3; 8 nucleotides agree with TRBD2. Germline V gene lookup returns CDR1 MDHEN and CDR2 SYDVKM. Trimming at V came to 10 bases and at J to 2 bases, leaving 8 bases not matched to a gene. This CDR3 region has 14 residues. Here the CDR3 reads CATYSGATTDTQYF. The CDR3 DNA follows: TGTGCCACTTATAGCGGGGCGACCACAGATACGCAGTATTTT. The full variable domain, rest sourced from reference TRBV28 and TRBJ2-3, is DVKVTQSSRYLVKRTGEKVFLECVQDMDHENMFWYRQDPGLGLRLIYFSYDVKMKEKGDIPEGYSVSREKKERFSLILESASTNQTSMYLCATYSGATTDTQYFGPGTRLTVL.

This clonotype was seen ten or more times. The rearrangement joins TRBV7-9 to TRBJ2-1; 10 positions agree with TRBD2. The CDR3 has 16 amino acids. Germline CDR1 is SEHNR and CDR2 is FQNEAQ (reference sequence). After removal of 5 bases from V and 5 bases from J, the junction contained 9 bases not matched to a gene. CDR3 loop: CASSRVLAGEDNEQFF. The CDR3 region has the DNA TGTGCCAGCAGCCGCGTTCTAGCGGGGGAAGACAATGAGCAGTTCTTC. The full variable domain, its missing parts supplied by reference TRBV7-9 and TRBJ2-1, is DTGVSQNPRHKITKRGQNVTFRCDPISEHNRLYWYRQTLGQGPEFLTYFQNEAQLEKSRLLSDRFSAERPKGSFSTLEIQRTEQGDSAMYLCASSRVLAGEDNEQFFGPGTRLTVL.

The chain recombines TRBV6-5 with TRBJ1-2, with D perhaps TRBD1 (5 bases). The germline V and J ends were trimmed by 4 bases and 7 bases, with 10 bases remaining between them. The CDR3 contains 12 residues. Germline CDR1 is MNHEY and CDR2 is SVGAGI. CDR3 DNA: TGTGCCAGCAGTTCGTTTGGGGGTGGCTACACCTTC. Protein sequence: CASSSFGGGYTF.

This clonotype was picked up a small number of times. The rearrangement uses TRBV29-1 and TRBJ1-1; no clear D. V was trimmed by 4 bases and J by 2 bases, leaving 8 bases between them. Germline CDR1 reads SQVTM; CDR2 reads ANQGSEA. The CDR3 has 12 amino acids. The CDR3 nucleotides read TGCAGCGTTGTCTCCGGCAACACTGAAGCTTTCTTT. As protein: CSVVSGNTEAFF.

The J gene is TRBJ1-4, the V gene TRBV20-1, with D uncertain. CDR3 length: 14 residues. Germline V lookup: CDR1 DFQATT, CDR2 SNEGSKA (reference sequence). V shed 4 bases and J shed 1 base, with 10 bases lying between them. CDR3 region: CSAIQLGTNEKLFF. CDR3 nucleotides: TGCAGTGCTATTCAGCTGGGAACTAATGAAAAACTGTTTTTT.

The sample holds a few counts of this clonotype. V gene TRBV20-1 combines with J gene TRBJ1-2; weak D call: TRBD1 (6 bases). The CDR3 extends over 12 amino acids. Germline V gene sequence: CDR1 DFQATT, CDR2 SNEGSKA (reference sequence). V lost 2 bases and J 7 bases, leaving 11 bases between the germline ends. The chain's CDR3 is CSARQGNTGYTF. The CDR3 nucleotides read TGCAGTGCTAGACAGGGGAATACTGGCTACACCTTC.

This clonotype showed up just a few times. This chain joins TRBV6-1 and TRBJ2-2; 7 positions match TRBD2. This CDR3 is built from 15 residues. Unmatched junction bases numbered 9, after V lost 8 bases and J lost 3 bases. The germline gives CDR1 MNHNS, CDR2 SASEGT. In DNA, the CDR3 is TGTGCCAGCCCGTCTGCGGGGGATGACACCGGGGAGCTGTTTTTT. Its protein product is CASPSAGDDTGELFF.

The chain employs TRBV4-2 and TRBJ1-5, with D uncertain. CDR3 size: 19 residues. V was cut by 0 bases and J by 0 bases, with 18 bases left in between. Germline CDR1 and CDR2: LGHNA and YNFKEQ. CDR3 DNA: TGTGCCAGCAGCCAAGAGGGCGGACGGGCCCGATATAGCAATCAGCCCCAGCATTTT. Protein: CASSQEGGRARYSNQPQHF.

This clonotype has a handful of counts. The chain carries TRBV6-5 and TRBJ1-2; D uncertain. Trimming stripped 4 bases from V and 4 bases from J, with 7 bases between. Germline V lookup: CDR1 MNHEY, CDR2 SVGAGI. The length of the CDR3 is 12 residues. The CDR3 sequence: CASSSQTYGYTF. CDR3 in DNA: TGTGCCAGCAGTTCGCAGACCTATGGCTACACCTTC.

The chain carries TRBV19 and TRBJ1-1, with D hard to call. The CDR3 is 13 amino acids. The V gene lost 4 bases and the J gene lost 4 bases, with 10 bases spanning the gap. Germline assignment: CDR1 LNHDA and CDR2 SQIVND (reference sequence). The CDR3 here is CASSSYGVTEAFF. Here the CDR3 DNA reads TGTGCCAGTAGTAGCTACGGGGTCACTGAAGCTTTCTTT. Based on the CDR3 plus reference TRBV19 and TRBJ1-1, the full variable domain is DGGITQSPKYLFRKEGQNVTLSCEQNLNHDAMYWYRQDPGQGLRLIYYSQIVNDFQKGDIAEGYSVSREKKESFPLTVTSAQKNPTAFYLCASSSYGVTEAFFGQGTRLTVV.

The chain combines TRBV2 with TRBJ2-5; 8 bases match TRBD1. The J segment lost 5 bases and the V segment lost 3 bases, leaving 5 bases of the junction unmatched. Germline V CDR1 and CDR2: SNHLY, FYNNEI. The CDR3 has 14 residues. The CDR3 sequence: CASSDRGLWETQYF. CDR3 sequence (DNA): TGTGCCAGCAGTGACAGGGGGCTTTGGGAGACCCAGTACTTC. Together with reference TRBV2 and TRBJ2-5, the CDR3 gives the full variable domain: EPEVTQTPSHQVTQMGQEVILRCVPISNHLYFYWYRQILGQKVEFLVSFYNNEISEKSEIFDDQFSVERPDGSNFTLKIRSTKLEDSAMYFCASSDRGLWETQYFGPGTRLLVL.

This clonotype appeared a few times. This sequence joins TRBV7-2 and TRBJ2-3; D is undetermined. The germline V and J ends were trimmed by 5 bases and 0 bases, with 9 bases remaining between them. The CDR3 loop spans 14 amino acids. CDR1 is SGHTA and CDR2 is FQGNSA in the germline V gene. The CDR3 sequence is CASSESMSTDTQYF. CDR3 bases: TGTGCCAGCAGCGAATCTATGAGCACAGATACGCAGTATTTT.

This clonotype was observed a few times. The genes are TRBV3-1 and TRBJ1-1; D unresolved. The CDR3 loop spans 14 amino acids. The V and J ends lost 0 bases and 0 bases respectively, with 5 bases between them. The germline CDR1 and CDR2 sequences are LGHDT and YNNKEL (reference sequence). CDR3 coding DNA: TGTGCCAGCAGCCAAGATAAAATGAACACTGAAGCTTTCTTT. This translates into CASSQDKMNTEAFF.

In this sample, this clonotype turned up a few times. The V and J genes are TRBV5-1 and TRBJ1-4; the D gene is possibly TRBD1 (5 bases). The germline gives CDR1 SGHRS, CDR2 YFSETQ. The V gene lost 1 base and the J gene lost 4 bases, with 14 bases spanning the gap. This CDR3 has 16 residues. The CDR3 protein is CASSLFGAGSNEKLFF. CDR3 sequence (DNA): TGCGCCAGCAGCTTGTTTGGGGCGGGGAGTAATGAAAAACTGTTTTTT. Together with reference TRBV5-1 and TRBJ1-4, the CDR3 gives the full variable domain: KAGVTQTPRYLIKTRGQQVTLSCSPISGHRSVSWYQQTPGQGLQFLFEYFSETQRNKGNFPGRFSGRQFSNSRSEMNVSTLELGDSALYLCASSLFGAGSNEKLFFGSGTQLSVL.

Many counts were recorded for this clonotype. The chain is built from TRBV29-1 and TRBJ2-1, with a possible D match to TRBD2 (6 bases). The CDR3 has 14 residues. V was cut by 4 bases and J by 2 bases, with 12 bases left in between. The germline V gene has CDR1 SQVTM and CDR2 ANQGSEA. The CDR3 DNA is TGCAGCGTTGCCGGACGGGAGACCTACAATGAGCAGTTCTTC. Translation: CSVAGRETYNEQFF.

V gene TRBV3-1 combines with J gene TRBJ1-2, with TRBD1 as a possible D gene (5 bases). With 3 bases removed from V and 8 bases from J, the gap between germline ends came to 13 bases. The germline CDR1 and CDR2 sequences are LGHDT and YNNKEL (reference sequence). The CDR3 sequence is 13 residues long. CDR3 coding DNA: TGTGCCAGCAGCCAGAGGGGTACGCGAGGCTACACCTTC. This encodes CASSQRGTRGYTF.